Reported below is one T cell receptor (beta chain). The data stem from a study of CD8 T cells in Susac syndrome. RNA, at about 0.5 to 1 ug, was reverse transcribed with random hexamers. TCRdb redid the calling of the immunoSEQ multiplex PCR reads with MiXCR, one entry per CDR3 protein. The profile covers approximately 150,000 distinct CDR3 sequences, with around 94% appearing a single time and approximately 0.09% taken by the ten largest. The sample consisted of CD4+ T cells from PBMCs. This receptor was identified in a human donor in good health.

The DNA of the CDR3 is TGTGCCAGCAGTTACTCCCGGGGTAATGAAGAGACCCAGTACTTC. Protein: CASSYSRGNEETQYF. The chain couples TRBV6-6 to TRBJ2-5; perhaps TRBD2 as D (5 bases). Trimming took 0 bases from V and 3 from J, leaving 11 bases between them. The CDR3 spans 15 residues. The germline gives CDR1 MNHNY, CDR2 SVGAGI (reference sequence).